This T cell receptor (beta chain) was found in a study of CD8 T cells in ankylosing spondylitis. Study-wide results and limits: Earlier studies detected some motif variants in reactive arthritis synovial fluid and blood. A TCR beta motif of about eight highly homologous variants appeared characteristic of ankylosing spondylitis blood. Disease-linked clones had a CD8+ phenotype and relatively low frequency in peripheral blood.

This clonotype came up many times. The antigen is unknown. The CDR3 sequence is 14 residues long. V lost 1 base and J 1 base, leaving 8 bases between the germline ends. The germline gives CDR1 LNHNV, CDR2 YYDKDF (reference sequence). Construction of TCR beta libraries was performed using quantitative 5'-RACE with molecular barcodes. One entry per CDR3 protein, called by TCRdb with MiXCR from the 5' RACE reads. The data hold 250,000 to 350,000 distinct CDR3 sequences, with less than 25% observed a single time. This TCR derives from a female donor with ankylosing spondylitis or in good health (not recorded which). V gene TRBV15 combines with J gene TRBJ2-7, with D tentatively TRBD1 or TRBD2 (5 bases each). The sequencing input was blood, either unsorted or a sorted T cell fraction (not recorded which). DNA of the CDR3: TGTGCCACCAGCAGAGGTGGGGGATCCTACGAGCAGTACTTC. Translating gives CATSRGGGSYEQYF.